These 28 T cell receptor beta chains were sequenced from one sample in a study of cytomegalovirus exposure and HLA in healthy donors. The method was immunoSEQ multiplex PCR; TCRdb's version includes in-frame clones alone and lacks a portion of them. Altogether more than 200,000 clones are present, around 90% being singletons, with the ten largest covering roughly 3%. Sequences were obtained from PBMCs. These receptors were obtained from a woman younger than 45 in good health and CMV-seronegative.

The chain couples TRBV19 to TRBJ2-1, with D maybe TRBD1 (6 bases). Germline V gene data show CDR1 as LNHDA and CDR2 as SQIVND (reference sequence). V dropped 5 bases and J dropped 4 bases, with 6 bases sitting between them. CDR3 length: 12 residues. In nucleotides, the CDR3 is TGTGCCAGTAGTGACAGGTACAATGAGCAGTTCTTC. Translation gives CASSDRYNEQFF.

In the case of this clone: A junction boundary mismatches the germline segment, possibly from a read error. The chain employs TRBV7-6 and TRBJ2-1; TRBD2 matches at 12 bases. Per the germline V gene, CDR1 is SGHVS and CDR2 is FNYEAQ. This CDR3 is built from 15 residues. The CDR3 protein is CASSLAGGPGNEQFF. CDR3 nucleotide sequence: TGTGCCAGCAGCCTAGCGGGAGGGCCGGGGAATGAGCAGTTCTTC. Full variable domain (remainder filled in from reference TRBV7-6 and TRBJ2-1): GAGVSQSPRYKVTKRGQDVALRCDPISGHVSLYWYRQALGQGPEFLTYFNYEAQQDKSGLPNDRFSAERPEGSISTLTIQRTEQRDSAMYRCASSLAGGPGNEQFFGPGTRLTVL.

The V call is TRBV6-4, the J call TRBJ2-7, with 14 nucleotides matching TRBD2. The germline V gene has CDR1 MRHNA and CDR2 SNTAGT. Germline trimming cut 8 bases from V and 3 bases from J; bases unmatched to any gene: 0. The CDR3 extends over 13 amino acids. In DNA, the CDR3 is TGTGCCAGCGGGACTAGCGGGAGCTACGAGCAGTACTTC. It is translated as CASGTSGSYEQYF.

The chain employs TRBV9 and TRBJ2-6; 9 bases are a match to TRBD1. The V gene end was trimmed by 4 bases and the J gene end by 3 bases; junction bases not matched to a gene: 11. Germline V gene data show CDR1 as SGDLS and CDR2 as YYNGEE. CDR3 length equals 18 residues. CDR3 nucleotide sequence: TGTGCCAGCAGCCGTCCCCGGGACAGGGTTGATGGGGCCAACGTCCTGACTTTC. This codes for CASSRPRDRVDGANVLTF.

The chain combines TRBV7-9 with TRBJ1-2, with D unresolved. CDR3 size: 15 residues. Germline V lookup: CDR1 SEHNR, CDR2 FQNEAQ (reference sequence). Trimming left V 0 bases short and J 2 bases short, with 10 bases between. The CDR3 DNA sequence: TGTGCCAGCAGCTTAGCGCCGGAGGGAAACTATGGCTACACCTTC. Protein: CASSLAPEGNYGYTF.

The rearrangement joins TRBV4-1 to TRBJ2-2; 7 positions agree with TRBD2. V shed 7 bases and J 3 bases; nucleotides not matched to a gene: 8. The CDR3 extends over 15 amino acids. In germline, CDR1 is MGHRA, CDR2 YSYEKL. The CDR3 nucleotides read TGCGCCAGCACGACACGCGGGAGTGACACCGGGGAGCTGTTTTTT. It translates to CASTTRGSDTGELFF.

The chain employs TRBV30 and TRBJ2-1; unclear D gene. CDR1 is GTSNPN and CDR2 is SVGIG in the germline V gene (reference sequence). This CDR3 is built from 16 residues. Trimming shortened V by 0 bases and J by 0 bases, and 12 bases separated the two germline ends. The CDR3 region has the DNA TGTGCCTGGAGTGTACAGATACTGATCTCCTACAATGAGCAGTTCTTC. Translated: CAWSVQILISYNEQFF. Supplemented by reference TRBV30 and TRBJ2-1, the full variable domain reads SQTIHQWPATLVQPVGSPLSLECTVEGTSNPNLYWYRQAAGRGLQLLFYSVGIGQISSEVPQNLSASRPQDRQFILSSKKLLLSDSGFYLCAWSVQILISYNEQFFGPGTRLTVL.

The CDR3 nucleotides are TGTGCCAGCAGATTCAGACAGGGGGCGAGTGGCTACACCTTC. As protein: CASRFRQGASGYTF. V usage is TRBV7-2 and J usage is TRBJ1-2, with 10 bases aligning to TRBD1. The CDR3 is made up of 14 amino acids. Germline-derived CDR1 and CDR2 are SGHTA and FQGNSA. The J segment lost 7 bases and the V segment lost 6 bases, leaving 8 bases of the junction unmatched.

The chain has TRBV5-1 and TRBJ1-1; weak D call: TRBD1 (6 bases). V lost 3 bases to trimming and J lost 0 bases, with 24 bases between them. The germline CDR1 and CDR2 sequences are SGHRS and YFSETQ. The CDR3 covers 19 residues. CDR3 DNA sequence: TGCGCCAGCAGCTCGTATGGGAACAGGGAAACCCACATGAACACTGAAGCTTTCTTT. Its protein product is CASSSYGNRETHMNTEAFF.

This clone was counted a single time. A junction end diverges from the germline sequence, so it may reflect a read error. This sample also contains other DNA sequences that code for the same CDR3. J is TRBJ2-1 and V is TRBV20-1; D is uncertain. The CDR3 covers 10 residues. The germline gives CDR1 DFQATT, CDR2 SNEGSKA (reference sequence). CDR3 region: CSARDNEQFF. The CDR3 nucleotides read TGCAGTGCTCGAGACAATGAGCAGTTCTTC.

Points on this clone: Other nucleotide sequences in the sample specify the same CDR3. The chain employs TRBV7-9 and TRBJ2-3; D ambiguous. V was pared by 3 bases and J by 3 bases, with 1 base between. The CDR3 is 11 amino acids. Germline V lookup: CDR1 SEHNR, CDR2 FQNEAQ (reference sequence). The CDR3 spells CASSLTDTQYF. The CDR3 DNA sequence: TGTGCCAGCAGCTTGACAGATACGCAGTATTTT.

CDR3 in DNA: TGTGCCAGCAGCTTAGGTGTACTAGCGGGAGGAAATGAGCAGTTCTTC. Its translation: CASSLGVLAGGNEQFF. V is TRBV11-2 and J is TRBJ2-1; 12 positions agree with TRBD2. V trimming: 1 base; J trimming: 7 bases; junction bases outside the gene matches: 5. Germline CDR1 is SGHAT and CDR2 is FQNNGV. The CDR3 totals 16 residues. Combining the CDR3 with reference TRBV11-2 and TRBJ2-1 gives the whole variable domain EAGVAQSPRYKIIEKRQSVAFWCNPISGHATLYWYQQILGQGPKLLIQFQNNGVVDDSQLPKDRFSAERLKGVDSTLKIQPAKLEDSAVYLCASSLGVLAGGNEQFFGPGTRLTVL.

The rearrangement links TRBV7-9 to TRBJ2-1; 13 bases fit TRBD2. CDR1 and CDR2 (germline): SEHNR, FQNEAQ (reference sequence). The ends lost 6 bases at V and 7 bases at J; junction bases unmatched: 9. The CDR3 loop spans 16 amino acids. Here the CDR3 reads CASRLDTSGRANEQFF. The CDR3 nucleotides are TGTGCCAGCAGACTAGACACTAGCGGGAGGGCGAATGAGCAGTTCTTC.

The V and J genes are TRBV4-3 and TRBJ2-7, with 7 bases identical to TRBD1. The ends lost 5 bases at V and 0 bases at J; junction bases unmatched: 4. From germline, CDR1 is LGHNA and CDR2 YSLEER. The CDR3 covers 14 residues. CDR3 protein: CASSADRFSYEQYF. The CDR3 DNA follows: TGCGCCAGCAGCGCGGACAGGTTCTCCTACGAGCAGTACTTC.

The chain employs TRBV28 and TRBJ1-2; D call uncertain. Looked up from germline, CDR1 is MDHEN and CDR2 is SYDVKM. The CDR3 is 13 amino acids. Trimming cost V 4 bases and J 4 bases, with 10 bases left between them. The CDR3 loop reads CASSSPYSYGYTF. In DNA, the CDR3 is TGTGCCAGCAGTTCCCCTTACAGCTATGGCTACACCTTC.

The rearrangement links TRBV7-2 to TRBJ2-4; 10 bases are shared with TRBD2. V shed 5 bases and J 0 bases; nucleotides not matched to a gene: 4. CDR1 and CDR2 (germline): SGHTA, FQGNSA. CDR3 length: 16 amino acids. CDR3 sequence (DNA): TGTGCCAGCAGCCCCGGGACTAGCGTAGCCAAAAACATTCAGTACTTC. Protein sequence: CASSPGTSVAKNIQYF.

The chain carries TRBV5-4 and TRBJ1-2, with 11 bases matching TRBD1. Germline V gives CDR1 SGHNT, CDR2 YYREEE (reference sequence). CDR3 size: 15 residues. The J segment lost 6 bases and the V segment lost 4 bases, leaving 8 bases of the junction unmatched. In DNA, the CDR3 is TGTGCCAGCAGCCTCCCCCTGGGACAGGGGGATGGCTACACCTTC. It codes for CASSLPLGQGDGYTF.

The V call is TRBV27, the J call TRBJ2-2, with TRBD2 matching 14 bases. The V gene end was trimmed by 5 bases and the J gene end by 3 bases; junction bases not matched to a gene: 14. This CDR3 spans 20 amino acids. Germline V gene sequence: CDR1 MNHEY, CDR2 SMNVEV (reference sequence). The CDR3 DNA reads TGTGCCAGCAGTCCACGGACTAGCGGGAGGATTATCCAATACACCGGGGAGCTGTTTTTT. It encodes CASSPRTSGRIIQYTGELFF.

This clone came up a few times. This chain links TRBV27 with TRBJ2-7; no reliable D call. The CDR3 is 13 amino acids. V was trimmed by 0 bases and J by 3 bases, leaving 6 bases between them. CDR1 and CDR2 (germline): MNHEY, SMNVEV (reference sequence). CDR3 residues: CASSLSRIYEQYF. CDR3 bases: TGTGCCAGCAGTTTATCCAGGATCTACGAGCAGTACTTC.

The chain employs TRBV11-2 and TRBJ2-7; 8 nucleotides match TRBD2. The CDR3 contains 15 residues. Germline V CDR1 and CDR2: SGHAT, FQNNGV. V shed 6 bases and J 0 bases; nucleotides not matched to a gene: 7. CDR3: CASRPGTSGSYEQYF. The CDR3 nucleotides read TGTGCCAGCAGGCCCGGAACTAGCGGCTCCTACGAGCAGTACTTC. Full variable domain (remainder filled in from reference TRBV11-2 and TRBJ2-7): EAGVAQSPRYKIIEKRQSVAFWCNPISGHATLYWYQQILGQGPKLLIQFQNNGVVDDSQLPKDRFSAERLKGVDSTLKIQPAKLEDSAVYLCASRPGTSGSYEQYFGPGTRLTVT.

The V gene is TRBV29-1, the J gene TRBJ2-7, with a possible D match to TRBD1 (5 bases). V gave up 4 bases and J gave up 2 bases, with 6 bases separating them. CDR1 is SQVTM and CDR2 is ANQGSEA in the germline V gene. The CDR3 length is 11 residues. CDR3 sequence (DNA): TGCAGCGTTGGACAGCCCTACGAGCAGTACTTC. Translation: CSVGQPYEQYF.

The J gene is TRBJ2-7, the V gene TRBV6-1; D may be TRBD2 (8 bases). This CDR3 comprises 19 residues. Germline values: CDR1 MNHNS, CDR2 SASEGT. Deletions cut 2 bases from V and 3 bases from J, with 26 bases between. In nucleotides, the CDR3 is TGTGCCAGCAGTGAATATCCCCACCCGGGAGGGGGCGGGGTCTACGAGCAGTACTTC. Protein sequence: CASSEYPHPGGGGVYEQYF.

This clone was seen only once. J is TRBJ2-1 and V is TRBV2, with 10 bases fitting TRBD2. This CDR3 is built from 15 residues. Trimming cost V 4 bases and J 3 bases; bases outside gene matches: 3. The V gene's germline CDR1 is SNHLY and CDR2 FYNNEI. The CDR3 DNA is TGTGCCAGCAGTGCAGGACTAGCGGTCTACAATGAGCAGTTCTTC. Translation gives CASSAGLAVYNEQFF. Supplemented by reference TRBV2 and TRBJ2-1, the full variable domain reads EPEVTQTPSHQVTQMGQEVILRCVPISNHLYFYWYRQILGQKVEFLVSFYNNEISEKSEIFDDQFSVERPDGSNFTLKIRSTKLEDSAMYFCASSAGLAVYNEQFFGPGTRLTVL.

The chain uses TRBV19 and TRBJ2-3, with 7 bases matching TRBD1. The V gene end was trimmed by 6 bases and the J gene end by 8 bases; junction bases not matched to a gene: 14. The CDR3 is 15 residues long. Germline CDR1 and CDR2: LNHDA and SQIVND (reference sequence). This CDR3 reads CASRTGTAPLGTQYF. CDR3 in DNA: TGTGCCAGTAGGACCGGGACAGCCCCCCTTGGTACGCAGTATTTT.

The V call is TRBV28, the J call TRBJ2-5; 10 bases agree with TRBD1. V shed 6 bases and J 2 bases; nucleotides not matched to a gene: 9. The V gene's germline CDR1 is MDHEN and CDR2 SYDVKM. The CDR3 is made up of 16 amino acids. The CDR3 reads CASSSRDRGGQETQYF. The CDR3 DNA reads as TGTGCCAGCAGCTCTCGGGACAGGGGTGGGCAAGAGACCCAGTACTTC.

The rearrangement joins TRBV29-1 to TRBJ2-3, with D perhaps TRBD1 or TRBD2 (5 bases each). This CDR3 comprises 15 residues. The V end lost 6 bases, the J end lost 5 bases, and 21 bases lay between the germline ends. Germline CDR1 SQVTM, CDR2 ANQGSEA. The CDR3 DNA is TGCAGCGTCCCGGGATTTGAGTTGGGGGAAGATACGCAGTATTTT. Protein sequence: CSVPGFELGEDTQYF.

The chain uses TRBV15 and TRBJ2-5; maybe TRBD1 (5 bases). Trimming removed 0 bases at V and 0 bases at J, with 8 bases between. From germline, CDR1 is LNHNV and CDR2 YYDKDF (reference sequence). The CDR3 has 15 residues. CDR3 sequence reads: CATSRERGHQETQYF. In nucleotides, the CDR3 is TGTGCCACCAGCAGAGAAAGGGGCCACCAAGAGACCCAGTACTTC.

This chain connects TRBV27 to TRBJ2-1; no firm D call. This CDR3 contains 15 residues. The V end was cut by 0 bases, the J end by 1 base, with 7 bases between. Germline values: CDR1 MNHEY, CDR2 SMNVEV (reference sequence). CDR3: CASSLSPESYNEQFF. The CDR3 nucleotides are TGTGCCAGCAGTTTATCACCAGAGTCCTACAATGAGCAGTTCTTC.